These T cell receptor beta chains were read from a single sample in a study of blood T cell repertoires in COVID-19. Repertoires were generated with immunoSEQ multiplex PCR, while TCRdb's copy carries only in-frame clones and drops some. Seen here are fewer than 200,000 clones, 70% to 90% observed once, and the top ten hold about 22%. Sequenced input: peripheral blood. Receptors originate from a man in his sixties with active or convalescent COVID-19. The CDR3 runs from the conserved cysteine through the conserved F or W. A D gene is named only where the DNA matches it firmly. For some rows the clone size is stated as once, few or many, or as a class when expanded; others skip it.

j_gene | d_gene | abundance | v_gene | CDR3aa | CDR3nt
TRBJ1-5 | . | . | TRBV21-1 | CAPEPDRYSNQPQHF | TGTGCCCCCGAACCGGACAGATATAGCAATCAGCCCCAGCATTTT
TRBJ1-5 | . | . | TRBV6-5 | CASRQGTVSNQPQHF | TGTGCCAGCAGACAGGGTACAGTTAGCAATCAGCCCCAGCATTTT
TRBJ2-2 | TRBD2 | . | TRBV5-6 | CASSGGTSGDRAGELFF | TGTGCCAGCAGCGGGGGGACTAGCGGGGACAGGGCCGGGGAGCTGTTTTTT
TRBJ2-7 | . | . | TRBV5-6 | CASSSGINRLIYEQYF | TGTGCCAGCAGCTCAGGGATTAACAGATTAATCTACGAGCAGTACTTC
TRBJ2-3 | TRBD2 | . | TRBV4-1 | CASSQEGLGLGTQYF | TGCGCCAGCAGCCAAGAGGGACTAGGTTTGGGTACGCAGTATTTT
TRBJ2-3 | TRBD2 | . | TRBV7-2 | CASTYSPGGGFTDTQYF | TGTGCCAGCACCTACTCCCCTGGGGGGGGGTTCACAGATACGCAGTATTTT
TRBJ1-3 | . | . | TRBV11-3 | CASSPRRAGPASSGNTIYF | TGTGCCAGCAGTCCCCGACGGGCGGGCCCAGCGAGCTCTGGAAACACCATATATTTT
TRBJ2-2 | TRBD1 | . | TRBV29-1 | CSVPGQGNTGELFF | TGCAGCGTCCCGGGACAGGGGAACACCGGGGAGCTGTTTTTT
TRBJ2-7 | TRBD1 | . | TRBV10-3 | CAISGSTGEDEQYF | TGTGCCATCAGTGGTTCGACAGGGGAGGACGAGCAGTACTTC
TRBJ1-2 | . | . | TRBV12-3/TRBV12-4 | CASSLTGTGYTF | TGTGCCAGCAGCCTAACAGGGACCGGCTACACCTTC
TRBJ1-1 | . | . | TRBV28 | CASSLAAGGAAWVF | TGTGCCAGCAGTTTAGCTGCGGGGGGCGCAGCGTGGGTCTTT
TRBJ2-5 | TRBD2 | once | TRBV6-4 | CASSKLSSAGGPGGETQYF | TGTGCCAGCAGTAAACTCTCTTCAGCGGGGGGGCCAGGCGGAGAGACCCAGTACTTC
TRBJ2-2 | TRBD1 | . | TRBV24-1 | CATRHGQGSNTGELFF | TGTGCCACCAGACACGGACAGGGATCGAACACCGGGGAGCTGTTTTTT
TRBJ2-7 | . | . | TRBV7-9 | CASSLGAFIEEQYF | TGTGCCAGCAGCTTAGGGGCCTTTATAGAAGAGCAGTACTTC
TRBJ2-7 | . | few | TRBV28 | CASSLFSVGGLVYEQYF | TGTGCCAGCAGTTTATTTTCGGTGGGGGGGCTGGTGTACGAGCAGTACTTC
TRBJ2-1 | . | . | TRBV27 | CASSPPRPYNEQFF | TGTGCCAGCAGTCCTCCGAGGCCATACAATGAGCAGTTCTTC
TRBJ2-1 | TRBD1 | . | TRBV5-4 | CASSLTGGSYNEQFF | TGTGCCAGCAGCTTGACAGGGGGCTCCTACAATGAGCAGTTCTTC
TRBJ2-2 | . | . | TRBV30 | CAWLPYPAGELFF | TGTGCCTGGCTCCCCTACCCCGCCGGGGAGCTGTTTTTT
TRBJ1-4 | . | . | TRBV28 | CASSPLKASTNEKLFF | TGTGCCAGCAGTCCCCTGAAAGCCTCCACTAATGAAAAACTGTTTTTT
TRBJ1-5 | . | . | TRBV1 | CTSGNIVQFRWPQHF | TGCACCAGCGGCAACATAGTACAGTTTCGTTGGCCCCAGCATTTT
TRBJ1-1 | . | . | TRBV20-1 | CSAVAGTEAFF | TGCAGTGCTGTGGCGGGAACTGAAGCTTTCTTT
TRBJ1-1 | . | once | TRBV2 | CASYYLNTEAFF | TGTGCCAGCTATTATTTGAACACTGAAGCTTTCTTT
TRBJ1-2 | TRBD1 | . | TRBV18 | CASSPDRLNGYTF | TGTGCCAGCTCACCGGACAGGTTGAATGGCTACACCTTC
TRBJ1-1 | . | . | TRBV3-1/TRBV3-2 | CASSQGGREAFF | TGTGCCAGCAGCCAAGGAGGGCGGGAAGCTTTCTTT
TRBJ1-4 | . | . | TRBV5-4 | CASSLAGPGNEKLFF | TGTGCCAGCAGCTTGGCCGGTCCCGGTAATGAAAAACTGTTTTTT
TRBJ2-7 | TRBD1 | . | TRBV5-6 | CASTRQGRYEQYF | TGTGCCAGCACAAGACAGGGGAGGTACGAGCAGTACTTC
TRBJ1-1 | . | . | TRBV7-7 | CASSSGPGQHPLF | TGTGCCAGCAGCTCAGGACCGGGACAACACCCCTTGTTT
TRBJ2-3 | TRBD2 | . | TRBV9 | CASSVGRGFSTDTQYF | TGTGCCAGCAGCGTAGGGCGGGGGTTTAGCACAGATACGCAGTATTTT
TRBJ1-1 | . | . | TRBV3-1/TRBV3-2 | CASSQGGWETEAFF | TGTGCCAGCAGCCAAGGAGGGTGGGAGACTGAAGCTTTCTTT
TRBJ2-3 | . | . | TRBV10-1 | CASSESRGLTDTQYF | TGCGCCAGCAGTGAGTCCAGGGGTCTCACAGATACGCAGTATTTT
TRBJ1-4 | . | . | TRBV4-1 | CASSQDHGRKLFF | TGCGCCAGCAGCCAAGATCACGGGAGAAAACTGTTTTTT
TRBJ1-4 | TRBD1 | . | TRBV18 | CASSPGQGEYEKLFF | TGTGCCAGCTCACCGGGACAGGGGGAGTATGAAAAACTGTTTTTT
TRBJ2-1 | . | . | TRBV19 | CASSQIADLYNEQFF | TGTGCCAGTAGCCAAATAGCGGATCTGTACAATGAGCAGTTCTTC
TRBJ1-1 | . | once | TRBV7-2 | CASSLLWLRKSNTEAFF | TGTGCCAGCAGCTTATTATGGCTGAGGAAATCTAACACTGAAGCTTTCTTT
TRBJ2-5 | . | . | TRBV7-7 | CASSTLAQETQYF | TGTGCCAGCAGCACACTAGCACAAGAGACCCAGTACTTC
TRBJ2-5 | . | . | TRBV7-2 | CASSSSETQYF | TGTGCCAGCAGCTCTAGTGAGACCCAGTACTTC
TRBJ2-7 | TRBD2 | . | TRBV7-9 | CASSEAGGRGEQYF | TGTGCCAGCAGCGAGGCCGGGGGGAGGGGCGAGCAGTACTTC
TRBJ1-1 | TRBD1 | once | TRBV7-9 | CASSGQGAGTEAFF | TGTGCCAGCAGTGGACAGGGAGCGGGCACTGAAGCTTTCTTT
TRBJ2-7 | TRBD2 | . | TRBV4-1 | CASSQGRGGSSYEQYF | TGCGCCAGCAGCCAAGGACGGGGGGGCTCCTCCTACGAGCAGTACTTC
TRBJ2-6 | TRBD1 | . | TRBV5-1 | CASSLFGDRGAGANVLTF | TGCGCCAGCAGCTTGTTTGGGGACAGGGGGGCTGGGGCCAACGTCCTGACTTTC
TRBJ1-2 | . | . | TRBV6-5 | CASSYSYREGGYTF | TGTGCCAGCAGTTACTCGTACAGGGAAGGTGGCTACACCTTC
TRBJ1-2 | . | . | TRBV28 | CASSLPGYGYTF | TGTGCCAGCAGTTTACCAGGGTATGGCTACACCTTC
TRBJ2-7 | . | . | TRBV6-6 | CASSRQSSYEQYF | TGTGCCAGCAGCAGACAGAGCTCCTACGAGCAGTACTTC
TRBJ2-5 | . | . | TRBV18 | CASSPISEETQYF | TGTGCCAGCTCACCAATCTCGGAAGAGACCCAGTACTTC
TRBJ2-5 | . | . | TRBV6-5 | CASIRWLATSGTQYF | TGTGCCAGCATACGTTGGCTAGCGACTAGTGGGACCCAGTACTTC
TRBJ2-1 | TRBD2 | once | TRBV11-3 | CASSLQAGEAYNEQFF | TGTGCCAGCAGCCTCCAAGCGGGGGAGGCCTACAATGAGCAGTTCTTC